This passage covers 17 T cell receptor beta chains from one sample sequenced in a study of Tregs in tolerant kidney transplant recipients. The method was immunoSEQ multiplex PCR; TCRdb's version includes in-frame clones alone and lacks a portion of them. The table shows tens of thousands of clones, with under 95% occurring only once. The sample in question was CD4+ T cells from blood, obtained before the transplant. All receptors derive from a human donor who received a combined kidney and bone marrow transplant.

The chain is built from TRBV13 and TRBJ2-3; D possibly corresponds to TRBD2 (6 bases). V dropped 5 bases and J dropped 4 bases, with 16 bases sitting between them. The germline gives CDR1 PRHDT, CDR2 FYEKMQ (reference sequence). The CDR3 covers 15 residues. The CDR3 nucleotides read TGTGCCAGCAGCGCGACCGAGGGAGGAGCAGATACGCAGTATTTT. Protein: CASSATEGGADTQYF.

In this sample, this clone turned up once. The J gene is TRBJ2-2, the V gene TRBV2; 15 bases align to TRBD2. J was trimmed by 1 base and V by 6 bases; bases with no gene match: 18. The CDR3 extends over 22 amino acids. Germline lookup yields CDR1 SNHLY and CDR2 FYNNEI. CDR3 sequence reads: CASRPSLGNGLAGGRNTGELFF. DNA for the CDR3: TGTGCCAGCAGACCCTCTTTGGGTAACGGACTAGCGGGAGGGAGGAACACCGGGGAGCTGTTTTTT.

This chain uses TRBV19 with TRBJ2-7; D is possibly TRBD2 (6 bases). Per germline, CDR1 LNHDA and CDR2 SQIVND (reference sequence). V was trimmed by 7 bases and J by 4 bases, leaving 17 bases between them. This CDR3 region has 14 residues. CDR3 nucleotides: TGTGCCAGTATGGGGACTGCTTCAGGGTACGAGCAGTACTTC. It encodes CASMGTASGYEQYF. Full variable domain (outside the CDR3, taken from reference TRBV19 and TRBJ2-7): DGGITQSPKYLFRKEGQNVTLSCEQNLNHDAMYWYRQDPGQGLRLIYYSQIVNDFQKGDIAEGYSVSREKKESFPLTVTSAQKNPTAFYLCASMGTASGYEQYFGPGTRLTVT.

The chain has TRBV29-1 and TRBJ2-3; TRBD1 might be the D (5 bases). Trimming took 7 bases from V and 5 from J, leaving 16 bases between them. The CDR3 extends over 13 amino acids. In germline, CDR1 is SQVTM, CDR2 ANQGSEA. CDR3 coding DNA: TGCAGCGGAGCCCGACAGCGTCTAGATACGCAGTATTTT. Protein product: CSGARQRLDTQYF.

The rearrangement uses TRBV7-6 and TRBJ1-3, with 7 nucleotides matching TRBD1. CDR1 and CDR2 from the germline V gene are SGHVS and FNYEAQ. The J segment lost 4 bases and the V segment lost 1 base, leaving 4 bases of the junction unmatched. This CDR3 region has 15 residues. CDR3 sequence reads: CASSLVGGGGNTIYF. DNA for the CDR3: TGTGCCAGCAGCTTAGTAGGGGGCGGAGGAAACACCATATATTTT.

This chain uses TRBV11-2 with TRBJ1-4; TRBD1 matches 8 bases. With V trimmed by 7 bases and J by 8 bases, 9 bases remained unmatched. Germline-derived CDR1 and CDR2 are SGHAT and FQNNGV. The CDR3 covers 14 residues. The CDR3 DNA is TGTGCCAGCACCCCGGACAGGGCGGGGGAAAAACTGTTTTTT. Translating it yields CASTPDRAGEKLFF.

V gene TRBV6-1 combines with J gene TRBJ1-5; D remains ambiguous. V lost 3 bases, J lost 2 bases, and 11 bases lay in between. Per the germline V gene, CDR1 is MNHNS and CDR2 is SASEGT. The CDR3 runs to 15 residues. The DNA of the CDR3 is TGTGCCAGCAGTGACGGCAGGTGGGGCAATCAGCCCCAGCATTTT. It yields the protein CASSDGRWGNQPQHF.

The chain carries TRBV27 and TRBJ2-1; 12 nucleotides match TRBD2. This CDR3 has 15 amino acids. With V trimmed by 6 bases and J by 15 bases, 15 bases remained unmatched. Germline V gene lookup returns CDR1 MNHEY and CDR2 SMNVEV (reference sequence). The CDR3 DNA reads as TGTGCCAGCAGAGATGGGACTAGCGGGTGGCCGCGACTGTTCTTC. Protein: CASRDGTSGWPRLFF.

The rearrangement joins TRBV4-1 to TRBJ1-2; TRBD1 might be the D (5 bases). CDR3 length: 13 amino acids. In germline, CDR1 is MGHRA, CDR2 YSYEKL. Trimming stripped 4 bases from V and 1 base from J, with 7 bases between. CDR3 sequence (DNA): TGCGCCAGCAGCCTTGACAGTAACTATGGCTACACCTTC. It encodes CASSLDSNYGYTF.

This clone was observed once. J is TRBJ1-2 and V is TRBV2, with D possibly being TRBD1 (6 bases). Between the trimmed V and J ends, which lost 6 bases and 2 bases, there was a span of 13 bases. The CDR3 is 14 residues long. CDR1 is SNHLY and CDR2 is FYNNEI in the germline V gene. The CDR3 loop reads CASRQGSENYGYTF. For the CDR3, the DNA is TGTGCCAGCAGACAGGGCTCCGAGAACTATGGCTACACCTTC. Together with reference TRBV2 and TRBJ1-2, the CDR3 gives the full variable domain: EPEVTQTPSHQVTQMGQEVILRCVPISNHLYFYWYRQILGQKVEFLVSFYNNEISEKSEIFDDQFSVERPDGSNFTLKIRSTKLEDSAMYFCASRQGSENYGYTFGSGTRLTVV.

The genes are TRBV5-6 and TRBJ2-3, with D tentatively TRBD2 (6 bases). Looked up from germline, CDR1 is SGHDT and CDR2 is YYEEEE. The CDR3 covers 16 residues. V was cut by 4 bases and J by 3 bases, with 18 bases left in between. In DNA, the CDR3 is TGTGCCAGCAGCCCAATGTTCGGGGGATGGACAGATACGCAGTATTTT. Its protein product is CASSPMFGGWTDTQYF.

The V call is TRBV30, the J call TRBJ1-3, with 8 nucleotides matching TRBD1. Germline V gene lookup returns CDR1 GTSNPN and CDR2 SVGIG (reference sequence). The CDR3 is 14 amino acids. V lost 4 bases and J lost 2; bases outside the gene matches: 4. CDR3 protein: CAWKRQGTGNTIYF. CDR3 DNA sequence: TGTGCCTGGAAACGACAGGGGACTGGAAACACCATATATTTT.

J is TRBJ2-7 and V is TRBV11-2, with 8 bases identical to TRBD2. Germline CDR1 and CDR2: SGHAT and FQNNGV. V lost 1 base to trimming and J lost 2 bases; unmatched junction nucleotides: 1. This CDR3 comprises 14 residues. Here the CDR3 DNA reads TGTGCCAGCAGCTTAGCGGGAGGGCCCTACGAGCAGTACTTC. This codes for CASSLAGGPYEQYF.

The gene calls are TRBV9 and TRBJ1-2; unclear D gene. V lost 5 bases and J 4 bases, leaving 12 bases between the germline ends. CDR1 and CDR2 from the germline V gene are SGDLS and YYNGEE. This CDR3 contains 13 residues. As DNA, the CDR3 is TGTGCCAGCAGAAGAGACAACCTCTATGGCTACACCTTC. As protein: CASRRDNLYGYTF.

The chain has TRBV4-3 and TRBJ2-1, with TRBD1 identical over 7 bases. V lost 0 bases and J lost 2; bases outside the gene matches: 10. The CDR3 loop spans 18 amino acids. Germline loops: CDR1 LGHNA, CDR2 YSLEER. CDR3 nucleotides: TGCGCCAGCAGCCAAGAACAAATTGGGGACAGTACCTACAATGAGCAGTTCTTC. Translation gives CASSQEQIGDSTYNEQFF.

The CDR3 spells CASSKGAKGETQYF. The CDR3, as DNA: TGTGCCAGTAGTAAGGGGGCGAAGGGAGAGACCCAGTACTTC. The gene calls are TRBV19 and TRBJ2-5; 7 positions agree with TRBD1. The CDR3 totals 14 residues. Germline V lookup: CDR1 LNHDA, CDR2 SQIVND (reference sequence). J lost 4 bases, V lost 4 bases, and 6 bases had no gene match.

The chain combines TRBV6-1 with TRBJ2-3, with 7 bases fitting TRBD1. V was clipped by 6 bases and J by 2 bases; unmatched bases: 8. CDR3 length: 15 residues. In germline, CDR1 is MNHNS, CDR2 SASEGT. The CDR3 reads CASRETGANTDTQYF. The DNA of the CDR3 is TGTGCCAGCAGAGAAACAGGGGCCAACACAGATACGCAGTATTTT.